This T cell receptor beta chain is drawn from a study of beta chain features in type 1 diabetes. The V and J ends lost 2 bases and 6 bases respectively, with 7 bases between them. The germline V gene has CDR1 MNHEY and CDR2 SVGAGI. The CDR3 runs to 12 residues. What was sequenced were expressed TCRB transcripts, since all of the isolated RNA had been reverse transcribed. Clones were read by immunoSEQ multiplex PCR, and TCRdb kept only the in-frame ones, dropping some. Of over 200,000 clones in the sample, under 13% were seen once. Concerning this clone itself: As yet, its antigen is unknown.

Whole-study findings and limits: Reads derived from cDNA could over-represent cells showing high TCR expression. Shorter templates might be favored by PCR, equally in patients and controls. A definitive answer on HLA type influencing TCRB rearrangement was not reached here. Type 1 diabetes patients had TCRB CDR3s that were shorter (moderately but significantly so) in all four CD4+ subsets.

What was sequenced was naive CD4+ T cells from blood. The chain combines TRBV6-5 with TRBJ1-2, with a weak D call TRBD1 (5 bases). This receptor was obtained from a man aged 30-40 years with type 1 diabetes. The CDR3 nucleotides are TGTGCCAGCAGTTACATAGGGGATGGCTACACCTTC. Amino acids: CASSYIGDGYTF.